Listed here are 5 T cell receptor beta chains from one sample, sequenced in a study of blood T cells in healthy people across ages. A second PCR, run for about 7 to 11 cycles, used a sample-barcoded 5' primer plus a J-beta primer mix. From the 5' RACE reads, TCRdb called clonotypes with MiXCR, one entry per CDR3 protein. The sample records 1,800,000 or so distinct CDR3 sequences, around 40% being singletons. The sample was blood. The receptors derive from a human donor in good health.

Concerning this clonotype itself: Mismatch with germline at one junction end may stem from a read error. The chain couples TRBV29-1 to TRBJ2-3, with 11 bases fitting TRBD2. The CDR3 covers 15 residues. In germline, CDR1 is SQVTM, CDR2 ANQGSEA. CDR3: CSVALSGGATDAQYF. The DNA of the CDR3 is TGCAGCGTCGCTCTTAGCGGGGGGGCCACAGATGCGCAGTATTTT.

V gene TRBV5-8 combines with J gene TRBJ2-3; 11 nucleotides align to TRBD2. Germline V gene lookup returns CDR1 SGHTS and CDR2 YDEGEE. The J segment lost 2 bases and the V segment lost 4 bases, leaving 6 bases of the junction unmatched. The CDR3 runs to 16 residues. The CDR3 is CASSTWTSGHTDTQYF. In nucleotides, the CDR3 is TGTGCCAGCAGCACCTGGACTAGCGGGCACACAGATACGCAGTATTTT.

This clonotype was counted between two and nine times. The rearrangement joins TRBV7-2 to TRBJ2-4; TRBD1 aligns across 9 bases. The J call may be in error: the DNA end matches TRBJ2-7 better. This CDR3 spans 14 amino acids. Germline lookup yields CDR1 SGHTA and CDR2 FQGNSA. CDR3 in DNA: TGTGCCAGCAGCTTCATAGGACAGGGGTACGAGCAGTACTTC. Translated: CASSFIGQGYEQYF.

Worth noting for this clonotype: The junction and the germline gene differ at one end; a read error may be behind it. V usage is TRBV2 and J usage is TRBJ2-3; the D gene is possibly TRBD2 (6 bases). Germline V lookup: CDR1 SNHLY, CDR2 FYNNEI. The CDR3 runs 14 residues. The CDR3 region is CAGRRDGSTDTQYF. CDR3 nucleotides: TGTGCCGGCAGGAGGGACGGCAGCACAGATACGCAGTATTTT.

This clonotype has only a few counts. V gene TRBV15 combines with J gene TRBJ2-1; perhaps TRBD2 as D (5 bases). V dropped 5 bases and J dropped 2 bases, with 13 bases sitting between them. CDR1 and CDR2 from the germline V gene are LNHNV and YYDKDF (reference sequence). The CDR3 totals 15 residues. As DNA, the CDR3 is TGTGCCACCAGCCACCGGACCGGGGCCTACAATGAGCAGTTCTTC. Its protein product is CATSHRTGAYNEQFF.